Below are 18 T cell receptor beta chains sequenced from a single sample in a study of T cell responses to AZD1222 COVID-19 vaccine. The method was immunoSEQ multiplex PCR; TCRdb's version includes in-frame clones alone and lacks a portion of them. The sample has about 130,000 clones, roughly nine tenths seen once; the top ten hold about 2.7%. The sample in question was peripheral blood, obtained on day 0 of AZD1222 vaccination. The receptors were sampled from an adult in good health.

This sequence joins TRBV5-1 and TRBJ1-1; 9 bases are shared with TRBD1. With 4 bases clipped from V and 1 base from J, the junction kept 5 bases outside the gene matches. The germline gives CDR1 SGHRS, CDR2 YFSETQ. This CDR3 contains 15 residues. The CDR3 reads CASSVQQGANTEAFF. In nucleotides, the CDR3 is TGCGCCAGCAGCGTTCAACAGGGGGCGAACACTGAAGCTTTCTTT.

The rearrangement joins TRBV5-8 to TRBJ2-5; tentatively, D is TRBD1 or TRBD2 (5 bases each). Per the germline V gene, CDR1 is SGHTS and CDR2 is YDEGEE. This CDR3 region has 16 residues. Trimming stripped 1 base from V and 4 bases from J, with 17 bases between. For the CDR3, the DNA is TGTGCCAGCAGCTTGAACGGGGCAGGGTTTGGAGAGACCCAGTACTTC. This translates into CASSLNGAGFGETQYF.

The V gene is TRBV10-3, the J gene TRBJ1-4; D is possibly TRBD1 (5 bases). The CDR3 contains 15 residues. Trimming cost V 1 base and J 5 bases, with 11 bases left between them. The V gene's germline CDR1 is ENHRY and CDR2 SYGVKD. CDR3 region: CAISEYRGRNEKLFF. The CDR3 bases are TGTGCCATCAGTGAGTATAGGGGCCGGAATGAAAAACTGTTTTTT.

Here the CDR3 reads CASSRGSEQYF. The CDR3 coding sequence is TGCGCCAGCAGCCGGGGGAGCGAGCAGTACTTC. J is TRBJ2-7 and V is TRBV5-1; D possibly corresponds to TRBD2 (6 bases). Trimming pared 4 bases from V and 6 bases from J, leaving 8 bases between. CDR1 and CDR2 (germline): SGHRS, YFSETQ. CDR3 length equals 11 residues.

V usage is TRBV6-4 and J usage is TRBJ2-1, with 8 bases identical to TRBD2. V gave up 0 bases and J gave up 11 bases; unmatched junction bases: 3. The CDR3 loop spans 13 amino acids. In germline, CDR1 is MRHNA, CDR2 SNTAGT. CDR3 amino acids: CASSDSGTRKQFF. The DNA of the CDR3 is TGTGCCAGCAGTGACTCGGGGACTAGAAAGCAGTTCTTC.

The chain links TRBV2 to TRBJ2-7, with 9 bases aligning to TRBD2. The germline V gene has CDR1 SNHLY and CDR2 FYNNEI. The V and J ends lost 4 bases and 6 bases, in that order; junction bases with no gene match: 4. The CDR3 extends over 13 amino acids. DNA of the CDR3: TGTGCCAGCAGTGGCGGGAGGGCCAGCGAGCAGTACTTC. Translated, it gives CASSGGRASEQYF.

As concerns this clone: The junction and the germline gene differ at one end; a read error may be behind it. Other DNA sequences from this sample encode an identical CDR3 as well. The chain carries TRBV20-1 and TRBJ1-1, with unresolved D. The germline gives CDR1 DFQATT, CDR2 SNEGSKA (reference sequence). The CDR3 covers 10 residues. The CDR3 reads CSARDTEAFF. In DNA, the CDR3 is TGCAGTGCTCGAGACACTGAAGCTTTCTTT.

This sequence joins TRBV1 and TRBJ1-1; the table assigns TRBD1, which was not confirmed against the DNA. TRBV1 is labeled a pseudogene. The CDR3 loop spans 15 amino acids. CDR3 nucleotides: TGCACCAGCAGCCAAGAAGGTTTGCAGGGGCGCGAAGCTTTCTTT. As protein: CTSSQEGLQGREAFF.

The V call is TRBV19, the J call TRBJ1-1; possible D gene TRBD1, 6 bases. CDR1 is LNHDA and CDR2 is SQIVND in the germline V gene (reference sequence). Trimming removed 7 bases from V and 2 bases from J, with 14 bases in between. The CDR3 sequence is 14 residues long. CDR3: CASTPRDINTEAFF. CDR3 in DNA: TGTGCCAGTACCCCCAGGGACATAAACACTGAAGCTTTCTTT.

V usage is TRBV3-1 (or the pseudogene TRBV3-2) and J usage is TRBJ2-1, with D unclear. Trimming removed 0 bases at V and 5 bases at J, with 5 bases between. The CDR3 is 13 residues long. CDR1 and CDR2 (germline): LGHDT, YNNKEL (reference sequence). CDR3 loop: CASSQDWNNEQFF. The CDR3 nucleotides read TGTGCCAGCAGCCAAGATTGGAACAATGAGCAGTTCTTC.

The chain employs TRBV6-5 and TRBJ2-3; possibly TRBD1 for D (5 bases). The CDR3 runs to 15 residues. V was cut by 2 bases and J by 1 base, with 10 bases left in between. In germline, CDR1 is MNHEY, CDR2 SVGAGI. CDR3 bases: TGTGCCAGCAGTTACGGGGCCGAGGGCACAGATACGCAGTATTTT. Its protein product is CASSYGAEGTDTQYF.

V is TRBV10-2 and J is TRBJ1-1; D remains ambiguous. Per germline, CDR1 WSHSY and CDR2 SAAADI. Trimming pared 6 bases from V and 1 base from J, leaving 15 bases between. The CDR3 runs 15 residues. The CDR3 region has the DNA TGCGCCAGCAGGGTTGCCCAAGCCGCGAACACTGAAGCTTTCTTT. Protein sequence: CASRVAQAANTEAFF.

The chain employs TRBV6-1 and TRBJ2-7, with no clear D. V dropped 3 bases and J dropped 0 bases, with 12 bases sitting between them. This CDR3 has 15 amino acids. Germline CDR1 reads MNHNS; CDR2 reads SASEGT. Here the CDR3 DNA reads TGTGCCAGCAGTGAGGTCGCCCAGAGCTCCTACGAGCAGTACTTC. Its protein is CASSEVAQSSYEQYF.

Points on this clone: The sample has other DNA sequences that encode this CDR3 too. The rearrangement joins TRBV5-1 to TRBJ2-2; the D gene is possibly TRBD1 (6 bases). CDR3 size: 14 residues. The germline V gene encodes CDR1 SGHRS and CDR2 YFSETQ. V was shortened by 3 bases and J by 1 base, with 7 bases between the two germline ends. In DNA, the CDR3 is TGCGCCAGCAGCTCGACAGGGAACACCGGGGAGCTGTTTTTT. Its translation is CASSSTGNTGELFF.

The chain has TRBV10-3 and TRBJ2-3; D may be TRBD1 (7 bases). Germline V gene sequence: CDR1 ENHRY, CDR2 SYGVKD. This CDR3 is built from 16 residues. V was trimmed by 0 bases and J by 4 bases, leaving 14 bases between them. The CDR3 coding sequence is TGTGCCATCAGTGAGTCGGGCAGGGGGGCCGCAGATACGCAGTATTTT. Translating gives CAISESGRGAADTQYF.

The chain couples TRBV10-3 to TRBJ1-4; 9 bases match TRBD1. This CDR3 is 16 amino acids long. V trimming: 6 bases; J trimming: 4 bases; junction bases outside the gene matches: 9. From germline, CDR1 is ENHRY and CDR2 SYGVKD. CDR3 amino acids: CAISLDRGNGNEKLFF. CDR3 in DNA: TGTGCCATCAGCTTAGACAGGGGGAATGGTAATGAAAAACTGTTTTTT.

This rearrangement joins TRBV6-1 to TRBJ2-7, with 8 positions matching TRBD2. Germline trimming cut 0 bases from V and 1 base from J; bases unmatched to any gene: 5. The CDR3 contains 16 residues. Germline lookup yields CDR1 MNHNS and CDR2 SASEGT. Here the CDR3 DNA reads TGTGCCAGCAGTGAAGCTAGGCTAGCGGGTTCCTACGAGCAGTACTTC. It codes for CASSEARLAGSYEQYF.

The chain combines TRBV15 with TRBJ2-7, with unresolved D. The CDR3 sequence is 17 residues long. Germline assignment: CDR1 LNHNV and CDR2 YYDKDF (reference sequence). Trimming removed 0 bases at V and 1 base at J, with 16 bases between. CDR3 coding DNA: TGTGCCACCAGCAGAGATGGGGTAGACGGCTGGTCCTACGAGCAGTACTTC. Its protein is CATSRDGVDGWSYEQYF.